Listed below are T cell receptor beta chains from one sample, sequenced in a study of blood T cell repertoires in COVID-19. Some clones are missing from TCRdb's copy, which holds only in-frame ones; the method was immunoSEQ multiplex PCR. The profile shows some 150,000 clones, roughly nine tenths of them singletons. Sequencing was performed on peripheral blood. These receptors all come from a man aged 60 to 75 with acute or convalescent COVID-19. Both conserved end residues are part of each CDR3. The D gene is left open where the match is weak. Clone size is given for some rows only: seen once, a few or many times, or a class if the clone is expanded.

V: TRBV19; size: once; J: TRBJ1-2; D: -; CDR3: CASSMGGYGYTF; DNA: TGTGCCAGTAGTATGGGAGGGTATGGCTACACCTTC
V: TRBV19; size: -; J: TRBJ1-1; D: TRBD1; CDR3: CASSSLRTGVNTEAFF; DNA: TGTGCCAGTAGTTCCCTGAGGACAGGGGTGAACACTGAAGCTTTCTTT
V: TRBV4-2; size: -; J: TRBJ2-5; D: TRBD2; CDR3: CASSHLLADPIQETQYF; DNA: TGTGCCAGCAGCCACCTACTAGCGGATCCAATTCAAGAGACCCAGTACTTC
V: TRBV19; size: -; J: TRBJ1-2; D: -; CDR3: CASSFHQGLEGYTF; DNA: TGTGCCAGTAGTTTCCATCAGGGTTTGGAGGGCTACACCTTC
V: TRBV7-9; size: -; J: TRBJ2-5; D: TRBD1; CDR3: CASSVEGSGGETQYF; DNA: TGTGCCAGCAGCGTCGAGGGGTCAGGGGGAGAGACCCAGTACTTC
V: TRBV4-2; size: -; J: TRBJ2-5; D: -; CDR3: CASSQDPTGSTQETQYF; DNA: TGTGCCAGCAGCCAAGATCCCACAGGTTCGACGCAAGAGACCCAGTACTTC
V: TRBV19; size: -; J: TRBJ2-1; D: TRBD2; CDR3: CASSLAGGPYNEQFF; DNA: TGTGCCAGTAGTTTGGCGGGGGGCCCTTACAATGAGCAGTTCTTC
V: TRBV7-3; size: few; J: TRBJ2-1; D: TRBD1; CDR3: CASSSTGGLYNEQFF; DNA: TGTGCCAGCAGCTCCACAGGGGGGCTCTACAATGAGCAGTTCTTC
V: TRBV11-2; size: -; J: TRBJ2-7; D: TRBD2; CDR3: CASSLARAGAYEQYF; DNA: TGTGCCAGCAGCTTAGCCCGGGCGGGAGCCTACGAGCAGTACTTC
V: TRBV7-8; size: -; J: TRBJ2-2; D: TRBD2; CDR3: CAGGGNTGELFF; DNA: TGTGCCGGGGGGGGTAACACCGGGGAGCTGTTTTTT
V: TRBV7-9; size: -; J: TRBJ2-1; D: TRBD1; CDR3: CASSFPGQGNEQFF; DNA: TGTGCCAGCAGCTTTCCGGGACAGGGCAATGAGCAGTTCTTC
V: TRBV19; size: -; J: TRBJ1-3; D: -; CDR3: CASSSGVSGNTIYF; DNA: TGTGCCAGTAGTTCAGGGGTCTCTGGAAACACCATATATTTT
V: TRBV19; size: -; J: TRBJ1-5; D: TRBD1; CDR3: CASTGTGGAQPQHF; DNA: TGTGCCAGTACTGGGACAGGGGGAGCTCAGCCCCAGCATTTT
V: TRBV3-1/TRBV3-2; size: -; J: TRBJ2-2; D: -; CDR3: CASSQRGTGELFF; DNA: TGTGCCAGCAGCCAAAGGGGAACCGGGGAGCTGTTTTTT
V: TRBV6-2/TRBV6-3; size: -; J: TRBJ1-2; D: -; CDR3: CASSDSGYGYTF; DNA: TGTGCCAGCAGTGATTCGGGCTATGGCTACACCTTC
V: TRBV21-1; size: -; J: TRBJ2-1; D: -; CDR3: CASSGLRLALVNEQFF; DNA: TGTGCCAGCAGCGGACTTAGACTAGCGTTGGTAAATGAGCAGTTCTTC
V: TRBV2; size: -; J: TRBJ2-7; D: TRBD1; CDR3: CASSRDRDSYEQYF; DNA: TGTGCCAGCAGCCGGGACAGGGACTCCTACGAGCAGTACTTC
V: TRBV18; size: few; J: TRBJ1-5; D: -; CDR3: CASSPGGDQPQHF; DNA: TGTGCCAGCTCACCAGGGGGCGATCAGCCCCAGCATTTT
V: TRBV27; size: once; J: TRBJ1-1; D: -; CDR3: CASSPSPRGFEAFF; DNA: TGTGCCAGCAGTCCCTCCCCTCGAGGGTTTGAAGCTTTCTTT
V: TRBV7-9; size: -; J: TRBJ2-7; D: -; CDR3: CASSDPGQTYEQYF; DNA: TGTGCCAGCAGTGACCCGGGACAAACCTACGAGCAGTACTTC
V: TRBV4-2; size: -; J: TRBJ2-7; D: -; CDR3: CASSQSDREDEQYF; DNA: TGTGCCAGCAGCCAATCTGACAGGGAGGACGAGCAGTACTTC
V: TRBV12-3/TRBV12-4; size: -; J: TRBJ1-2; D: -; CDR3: CASSLVTSGGYTF; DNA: TGTGCCAGCAGTTTAGTGACTTCCGGGGGCTACACCTTC
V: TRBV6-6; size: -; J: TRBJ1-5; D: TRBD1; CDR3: CASSLGQGNGQPQHF; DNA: TGTGCCAGCAGCCTTGGACAGGGAAACGGTCAGCCCCAGCATTTT
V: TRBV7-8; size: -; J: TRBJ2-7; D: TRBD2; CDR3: CASSFLRAGAYEQYF; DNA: TGTGCCAGCAGCTTTCTACGTGCGGGGGCCTACGAGCAGTACTTC
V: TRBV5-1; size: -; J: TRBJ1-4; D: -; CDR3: CASSGGVGIEKLFF; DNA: TGCGCCAGCAGCGGAGGGGTAGGAATCGAAAAACTGTTTTTT
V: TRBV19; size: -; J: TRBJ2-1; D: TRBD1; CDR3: CASSSRGQGAIVAYNEQFF; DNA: TGTGCCAGTAGTTCCCGGGGACAGGGGGCGATAGTGGCCTACAATGAGCAGTTCTTC
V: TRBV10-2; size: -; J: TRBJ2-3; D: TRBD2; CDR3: CASSASGGDTQYF; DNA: TGCGCCAGCAGTGCCAGCGGGGGAGATACGCAGTATTTT
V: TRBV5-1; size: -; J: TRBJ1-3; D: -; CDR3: CASSLRPDSGNTIYF; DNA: TGCGCCAGCAGCTTGCGCCCAGACTCTGGAAACACCATATATTTT
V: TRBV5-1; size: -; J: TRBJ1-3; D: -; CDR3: CASSLGGRNTIYF; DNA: TGCGCCAGCAGCTTAGGAGGGAGGAACACCATATATTTT
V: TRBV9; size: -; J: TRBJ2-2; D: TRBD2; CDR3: CASSVRGGGTGELFF; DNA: TGTGCCAGCAGCGTGCGCGGGGGAGGCACCGGGGAGCTGTTTTTT
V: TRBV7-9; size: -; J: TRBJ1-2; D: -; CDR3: CASSPTGYGYTF; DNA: TGTGCCAGCAGCCCGACAGGTTATGGCTACACCTTC
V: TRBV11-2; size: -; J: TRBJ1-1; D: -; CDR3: CASSLTGGTEAFF; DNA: TGTGCCAGCAGCTTAACGGGGGGCACTGAAGCTTTCTTT
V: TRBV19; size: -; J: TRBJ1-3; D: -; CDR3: CASSRTAGNTIYF; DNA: TGTGCCAGTAGTAGGACAGCTGGAAACACCATATATTTT
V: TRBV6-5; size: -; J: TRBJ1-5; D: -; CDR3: CASNEGVIGNQPQHF; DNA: TGTGCCAGCAACGAGGGGGTAATCGGCAATCAGCCCCAGCATTTT
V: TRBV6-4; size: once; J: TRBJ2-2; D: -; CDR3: CASSASGYLASGELFF; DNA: TGTGCCAGCAGTGCATCCGGTTATCTTGCCTCCGGGGAGCTGTTTTTT
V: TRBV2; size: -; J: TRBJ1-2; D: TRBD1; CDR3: CASSGGTGSNYGYTF; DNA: TGTGCCAGCAGTGGGGGGACAGGTAGTAACTATGGCTACACCTTC
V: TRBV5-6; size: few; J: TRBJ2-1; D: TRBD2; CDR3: CASSLEQRGYNEQFF; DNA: TGTGCCAGCAGCTTGGAGCAGCGGGGGTACAATGAGCAGTTCTTC
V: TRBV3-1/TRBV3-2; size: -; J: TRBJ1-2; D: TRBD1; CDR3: CASSHPPGGEFGYGYTF; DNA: TGTGCCAGCAGCCATCCCCCAGGGGGCGAGTTCGGCTATGGCTACACCTTC
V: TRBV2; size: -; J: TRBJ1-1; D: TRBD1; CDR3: CASRPTGGRYTEAFF; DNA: TGTGCCAGCAGGCCTACAGGGGGCAGGTACACTGAAGCTTTCTTT
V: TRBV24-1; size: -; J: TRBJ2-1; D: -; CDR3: CATSDLYWGEQFF; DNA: TGTGCCACCAGTGATTTATATTGGGGCGAGCAGTTCTTC
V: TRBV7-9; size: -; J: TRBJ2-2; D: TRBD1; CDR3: CATNAGTGGITGELFF; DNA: TGTGCCACCAACGCCGGGACAGGGGGGATCACCGGGGAGCTGTTTTTT
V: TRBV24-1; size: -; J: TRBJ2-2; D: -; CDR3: CATSDYSDPGTGELFF; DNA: TGTGCCACCAGTGATTATAGTGATCCAGGGACCGGGGAGCTGTTTTTT
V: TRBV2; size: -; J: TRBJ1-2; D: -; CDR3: CASSVRGYGYTF; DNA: TGTGCCAGCAGTGTCAGGGGCTATGGCTACACCTTC
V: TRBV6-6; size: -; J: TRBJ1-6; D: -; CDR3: CASSYSDSNNSPLHF; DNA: TGTGCCAGCAGCTACAGCGACAGTAATAATTCACCCCTCCACTTT
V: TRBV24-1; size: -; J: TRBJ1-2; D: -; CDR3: CATSEKRGQNYGYTF; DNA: TGTGCCACCAGTGAAAAACGCGGACAGAACTATGGCTACACCTTC
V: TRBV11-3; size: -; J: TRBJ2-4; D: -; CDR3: CASSLDCSTQGKNIQYF; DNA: TGTGCCAGCAGCTTAGACTGTAGCACCCAGGGGAAAAACATTCAGTACTTC
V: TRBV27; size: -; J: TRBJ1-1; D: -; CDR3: CASSPSGGPVAEAFF; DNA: TGTGCCAGCAGTCCCTCCGGGGGGCCGGTGGCTGAAGCTTTCTTT
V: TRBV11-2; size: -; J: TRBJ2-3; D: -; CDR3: CASSLRRLDADTQYF; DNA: TGTGCCAGCAGCTTAAGGCGGCTAGATGCAGATACGCAGTATTTT
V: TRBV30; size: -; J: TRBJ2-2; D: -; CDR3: CARTGHLALNTGELFF; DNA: TGTGCCAGAACAGGACACCTCGCCTTGAACACCGGGGAGCTGTTTTTT
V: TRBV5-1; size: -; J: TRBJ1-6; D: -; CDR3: CASSEGGNSPLHF; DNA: TGCGCCAGTAGCGAGGGGGGGAATTCACCCCTCCACTTT
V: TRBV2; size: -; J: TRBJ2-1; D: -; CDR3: CASSRGVSSYNEQFF; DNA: TGTGCCAGCAGCAGGGGGGTCTCTTCCTACAATGAGCAGTTCTTC